This record concerns one TCR beta chain sequence. Its specificity is unknown. The source of the sample is a study of OX40 agonist ivuxolimab in advanced cancers. In the study overall: Six ivuxolimab dose levels, 0.01 to 10 mg/kg, were given intravenously every 2 weeks. Every patient in dose escalation had hepatocellular carcinoma, melanoma, renal cell or head and neck cancer.

Findings and caveats of the study: Clonal expansion from baseline to week 6 occurred in both CD4+ and CD8+ T cells.

Blood specimens came from baseline, cycle 4 day 1, and cycle 7 day 1. TCRdb keeps only in-frame clones here, not all; method: immunoSEQ multiplex PCR. This sample has tens of thousands of clones; under 90% occur once, and the top ten carry around 2%. The V segment lost 2 bases and the J segment 1 base; nucleotides outside the gene matches: 9. The CDR3 has 17 residues. Germline-derived CDR1 and CDR2 are MGHRA and YSYEKL. The J gene is TRBJ2-3, the V gene TRBV4-1; TRBD1 matches 7 bases. The sample in question was CD4+ or CD8+ T cells sorted from blood, obtained in a trial of the OX40 agonist ivuxolimab. The TCR sequence derives from an adult with an advanced solid tumor such as melanoma, head and neck, liver or kidney cancer. The CDR3 here is CASSQPLRGRGTDTQYF. CDR3 nucleotide sequence: TGCGCCAGCAGCCAACCCCTGAGGGGGCGTGGCACAGATACGCAGTATTTT.